These 18 T cell receptor beta chains were sequenced from one sample in a study of beta chain features in type 1 diabetes. The authors reverse transcribed all of the isolated RNA, so sequencing captured expressed TCRB transcripts. Generated by immunoSEQ multiplex PCR, the TCRdb table keeps only in-frame clones and is missing some. Among under 25,000 clones, approximately 50% were seen once, and the ten largest hold about 0.45%. Sequencing was done on a sample of stem cell memory CD4+ T cells from blood. These receptors all stem from a man aged 18-30 years in good health.

The genes are TRBV6-6 and TRBJ2-1; 8 bases align to TRBD2. V was clipped by 0 bases and J by 5 bases; unmatched bases: 6. This CDR3 contains 16 residues. Germline lookup yields CDR1 MNHNY and CDR2 SVGAGI (reference sequence). The DNA of the CDR3 is TGTGCCAGCAGTTACTCGAGGGAGCGGGAGAACAATGAGCAGTTCTTC. It specifies CASSYSRERENNEQFF.

About this clone itself: Its ends do not fully match the called genes, so a read error is possible. The chain is built from TRBV30 and TRBJ2-3, with 9 bases aligning to TRBD2. Germline V gene lookup returns CDR1 GTSNPN and CDR2 SVGIG (reference sequence). The CDR3 is 11 residues long. The CDR3 region has the DNA TGTGCCTGGAGTAGGGGCGGGAGGGCCCATTTT. Encoded protein: CAWSRGGRAHF.

This clone was observed a few times. The chain combines TRBV7-9 with TRBJ2-1, with 7 positions matching TRBD1. The V segment lost 6 bases and the J segment 7 bases; nucleotides outside the gene matches: 3. This CDR3 spans 12 amino acids. The germline V gene has CDR1 SEHNR and CDR2 FQNEAQ (reference sequence). The CDR3 nucleotides are TGTGCCAGCAGTTTACAGGGGAATGAGCAGTTCTTC. This sequence encodes CASSLQGNEQFF. The complete variable domain, with remaining parts taken from reference TRBV7-9 and TRBJ2-1, reads DTGVSQNPRHKITKRGQNVTFRCDPISEHNRLYWYRQTLGQGPEFLTYFQNEAQLEKSRLLSDRFSAERPKGSFSTLEIQRTEQGDSAMYLCASSLQGNEQFFGPGTRLTVL.

This clone has just a few counts. CDR3 amino acids: CSVVYRANEAFF. The CDR3 DNA reads TGCAGCGTTGTTTACAGGGCTAATGAAGCTTTCTTT. V and J are TRBV29-1 and TRBJ1-1, with D possibly being TRBD1 (6 bases). The CDR3 has 12 residues. Germline V lookup: CDR1 SQVTM, CDR2 ANQGSEA. Trimming removed 4 bases at V and 7 bases at J, with 13 bases between. The full variable domain, its missing parts supplied by reference TRBV29-1 and TRBJ1-1, is SAVISQKPSRDICQRGTSLTIQCQVDSQVTMMFWYRQQPGQSLTLIATANQGSEATYESGFVIDKFPISRPNLTFSTLTVSNMSPEDSSIYLCSVVYRANEAFFGQGTRLTVV.

The chain uses TRBV18 and TRBJ1-4; tentative D call: TRBD1 (6 bases). V lost 0 bases to trimming and J lost 1 base, with 9 bases between them. Germline V CDR1 and CDR2: KGHSH, LQKENI. This CDR3 region has 16 residues. In DNA form, the CDR3 reads TGTGCCAGCTCACCACCAATCAGGGGAACTAATGAAAAACTGTTTTTT. Encoded protein: CASSPPIRGTNEKLFF.

V gene TRBV12-5 combines with J gene TRBJ2-2; D might be TRBD1 (6 bases). The CDR3 has 14 residues. With 8 bases removed from V and 5 bases from J, the gap between germline ends came to 15 bases. Germline V CDR1 and CDR2: LGHNT, FRNRAP. CDR3: CASTGTSSTGELFF. Written as DNA, the CDR3 is TGTGCTAGTACCGGGACAAGCTCAACCGGGGAGCTGTTTTTT. The full variable domain, with the rest looked up from reference TRBV12-5 and TRBJ2-2, is DARVTQTPRHKVTEMGQEVTMRCQPILGHNTVFWYRQTMMQGLELLAYFRNRAPLDDSGMPKDRFSAEMPDATLATLKIQPSEPRDSAVYFCASTGTSSTGELFFGEGSRLTVL.

The CDR3 spells CASSPSGSPLHF. The CDR3 DNA reads as TGTGCCAGCAGCCCGTCAGGATCACCCCTCCACTTT. This chain connects TRBV7-9 to TRBJ1-6; no clear D. This CDR3 has 12 residues. The ends were cut back, 5 bases at V and 10 bases at J, with 9 bases in the middle. Germline assignment: CDR1 SEHNR and CDR2 FQNEAQ (reference sequence).

V is TRBV29-1 and J is TRBJ1-1; perhaps TRBD1 as D (6 bases). The CDR3 spans 12 residues. CDR1 is SQVTM, CDR2 ANQGSEA, per germline. V gave up 5 bases and J gave up 10 bases, with 17 bases separating them. CDR3: CSVWTARGLAFF. The CDR3 coding sequence is TGCAGCGTTTGGACAGCGAGGGGATTAGCTTTCTTT.

The J gene is TRBJ2-5, the V gene TRBV7-2; no clear D. Germline CDR1 and CDR2: SGHTA and FQGNSA. V was trimmed by 5 bases and J by 5 bases, leaving 9 bases between them. This CDR3 has 12 amino acids. CDR3 sequence (DNA): TGTGCCAGCAGCCCCGGGTTGGAGACCCAGTACTTC. Translated, it gives CASSPGLETQYF.

The J gene is TRBJ1-1, the V gene TRBV13; possible D gene TRBD1, 6 bases. Germline loops: CDR1 PRHDT, CDR2 FYEKMQ (reference sequence). Trimming took 6 bases from V and 2 from J, leaving 16 bases between them. This CDR3 is built from 15 residues. The CDR3 region is CASRMGLRGNTEAFF. The CDR3 region has the DNA TGTGCCAGCAGGATGGGCCTCAGGGGTAACACTGAAGCTTTCTTT.

The chain combines TRBV13 with TRBJ1-4; D gene uncertain. V was shortened by 5 bases and J by 4 bases, with 17 bases between the two germline ends. Germline CDR1 and CDR2: PRHDT and FYEKMQ (reference sequence). The CDR3 extends over 16 amino acids. CDR3 in amino acids: CASSLYLEGGNEKLFF. DNA of the CDR3: TGTGCCAGCAGCCTCTACTTGGAGGGTGGTAATGAAAAACTGTTTTTT.

The chain joins TRBV30 to TRBJ2-6; D is uncertain. The V gene's germline CDR1 is GTSNPN and CDR2 SVGIG (reference sequence). The CDR3 is made up of 14 amino acids. V dropped 8 bases and J dropped 0 bases, with 11 bases sitting between them. CDR3 region: CATRLGSGANVLTF. Written as DNA, the CDR3 is TGTGCCACGAGGTTGGGCTCTGGGGCCAACGTCCTGACTTTC.

The V and J genes are TRBV18 and TRBJ2-1, with 11 nucleotides matching TRBD2. CDR1 KGHSH and CDR2 LQKENI come from the germline V gene. Unmatched junction bases numbered 8, after V lost 6 bases and J lost 4 bases. This CDR3 spans 16 amino acids. The CDR3 is CASSPAGTSGYNEQFF. The CDR3 DNA sequence: TGTGCCAGCTCCCCGGCCGGGACTAGCGGTTACAATGAGCAGTTCTTC.

The chain uses TRBV6-5 and TRBJ1-1, with 9 positions matching TRBD1. The junction had 9 bases not matched to a gene; V was cut back by 6 bases and J by 4 bases. Germline V lookup: CDR1 MNHEY, CDR2 SVGAGI. This CDR3 contains 15 residues. The CDR3 bases are TGTGCCAGCAGCCGCAAAACAGGGGGCGGCACTGAAGCTTTCTTT. Amino acids: CASSRKTGGGTEAFF.

V usage is TRBV28 and J usage is TRBJ2-6; 9 nucleotides line up with TRBD1. The CDR3 has 20 amino acids. The junction had 14 bases not matched to a gene; V was cut back by 3 bases and J by 2 bases. Germline assignment: CDR1 MDHEN and CDR2 SYDVKM. The CDR3 coding sequence is TGTGCCAGCAGTTTTCCCCCCCCGCGGGACAGGGCGCCTGGGGCCAACGTCCTGACTTTC. Residues: CASSFPPPRDRAPGANVLTF.

CDR3 nucleotide sequence: TGTGCCAGCAGCTTTTGGGGACAGGGGGCTTACGAGCAGTACTTC. As protein: CASSFWGQGAYEQYF. V and J are TRBV7-2 and TRBJ2-7; the match to TRBD1 covers 12 bases. Trimming cost V 3 bases and J 4 bases; bases outside gene matches: 4. The CDR3 is 15 amino acids. CDR1 is SGHTA, CDR2 FQGNSA, per germline.

In its sample, this clone was seen a few times. The DNA of the CDR3 is TGCAGCGTAATAGCGGGAGTTATCTACAATGAGCAGTTCTTC. As protein: CSVIAGVIYNEQFF. The chain links TRBV29-1 to TRBJ2-1; 9 bases line up with TRBD2. This CDR3 contains 14 residues. Per the germline V gene, CDR1 is SQVTM and CDR2 is ANQGSEA. V shed 6 bases, J shed 3 bases, and the junction held 6 bases outside the gene matches.

This rearrangement joins TRBV5-1 to TRBJ2-1, with 13 bases fitting TRBD2. CDR1 and CDR2 (germline): SGHRS, YFSETQ. The CDR3 spans 18 residues. V shed 4 bases and J 4 bases; nucleotides not matched to a gene: 11. The CDR3 loop is CASSQGTSGAAIYNEQFF. The CDR3 nucleotides are TGCGCCAGCAGCCAAGGGACTAGCGGGGCCGCTATTTACAATGAGCAGTTCTTC. Filled out from reference TRBV5-1 and TRBJ2-1, the complete variable domain reads KAGVTQTPRYLIKTRGQQVTLSCSPISGHRSVSWYQQTPGQGLQFLFEYFSETQRNKGNFPGRFSGRQFSNSRSEMNVSTLELGDSALYLCASSQGTSGAAIYNEQFFGPGTRLTVL.